This T cell receptor beta chain appears in the sequencing data of a study of vaccination effects on CD4 cells after COVID-19. Only in-frame clones appear in the TCRdb table, and some are missing; sequencing was by immunoSEQ multiplex PCR. Of approximately 30,000 clones in the sample, approximately 69% were seen once. Peptide-pool stimulation followed by sequencing identified expanded antigen-specific CD4+ clonotypes in the ViraFEST assay. Between days 9 and 11 of culture, CD4+ T cells were separated out. Vaccine administered to participants consisted of two doses of either BNT162b2 or mRNA-1273. Each vaccine recipient was nucleocapsid antibody negative and had no prior SARS-CoV-2 infection. Germline CDR1 is MNHEY and CDR2 is SVGAGI. The V end lost 6 bases, the J end lost 7 bases, and 12 bases lay between the germline ends. The CDR3 runs to 12 residues. As concerns this clone: Antigen: not known.

The study, taken as a whole, reports: Clonal contraction was marked in infection- and vaccine-induced clones late after vaccination.

The chain couples TRBV6-5 to TRBJ1-2; D remains ambiguous. The clonotype comes from a human donor who received a COVID-19 vaccine. The material sequenced was CD4+ T cells from PBMCs cultured with SARS-CoV-2 spike peptides, taken after COVID-19 vaccination. Here the CDR3 DNA reads TGTGCCAGCAGGACCTCAACGGGTGGCTACACCTTC. This sequence encodes CASRTSTGGYTF.